The clone carrying this TCR beta chain was detected once. Its target is not known. These data are taken from a study of cytomegalovirus exposure and HLA in healthy donors. Overall study findings and caveats: Most subjects had HLA-A and HLA-B alleles reportedly predicted accurately by TCR beta sequences.

Primers included in the PCR were 60 Vbeta and 13 Jbeta primers. Data came from immunoSEQ multiplex PCR; TCRdb stores just in-frame clones and leaves some out. The table has 150,000 to 200,000 clones, around 82% seen once; the top ten hold roughly an eighth. The sequence was collected from a woman between 45 and 60 years old in good health and CMV-seropositive. Specimen: PBMCs.

The CDR3 DNA follows: TGTGTTTTTGGGCAGGGTGCGCAGTATTTT. This codes for CVFGQGAQYF. The rearrangement joins TRBV5-4 to TRBJ2-3, with D perhaps matching TRBD1 (5 bases). Germline assignment: CDR1 SGHNT and CDR2 YYREEE (reference sequence). The CDR3 contains 10 residues.